Following are 3 T cell receptor beta chains from one sample sequenced in a study of T cells in Graves' hyperthyroidism and ophthalmopathy (dated by TCRdb to about 2019). Receptor amplification or capture employed multiplex PCR. Sequenced using an Illumina HiSeq 2000. Amplification of TCR beta CDR3 regions was carried out from RNA transcripts. The TCR CDR3 was subjected to a first round of RT-PCR using the HTBI primer set and the Qiagen OneStep RT-PCR kit. The public sequencing data were trimmed at Q25 with fastp and processed into clonotypes with MiXCR by TCRdb, which kept only in-frame beta chains. CDR3 protein duplicates are merged, each entry listing the most common genes and DNA. The sample records around 260,000 distinct CDR3 sequences, under 30% of which are singletons. The ten largest clones add up to 20% to 30% of the sample. The sequencing input was blood. These TCRs come from a man aged 40-49 years with Graves' hyperthyroidism that later progressed to Graves' ophthalmopathy.

This clonotype occurred many times. The rearrangement links TRBV20-1 to TRBJ2-7; a weak D match, TRBD1 (5 bases). V lost 5 bases, J lost 4 bases, and 24 bases lay in between. Germline CDR1 is DFQATT and CDR2 is SNEGSKA (reference sequence). This CDR3 spans 16 amino acids. Written as DNA, the CDR3 is TGCAGTGCTGAACCTCGACAGCCCGAGTTTTCTTACGAGCAGTACTTC. The encoded protein is CSAEPRQPEFSYEQYF.

This clonotype appeared many times. The chain recombines TRBV5-1 with TRBJ1-6; no firm D call. The ends were cut back, 0 bases at V and 5 bases at J, with 12 bases in the middle. This CDR3 spans 16 amino acids. Germline CDR1 is SGHRS and CDR2 is YFSETQ. The CDR3 loop is CASSLDSRADNSPLHF. The CDR3 nucleotides are TGCGCCAGCAGCTTGGACAGTCGGGCGGATAATTCACCCCTCCACTTT.

This clonotype has a count of ten or more. The rearrangement joins TRBV9 to TRBJ2-5; D uncertain. V gave up 4 bases and J gave up 3 bases, with 10 bases separating them. This CDR3 spans 13 amino acids. CDR1 and CDR2 (germline): SGDLS, YYNGEE. CDR3 loop: CASSTRLEETQYF. The DNA for the CDR3 is TGTGCCAGCAGCACCCGACTGGAAGAGACCCAGTACTTC.